These 22 T cell receptor beta chains were sequenced from one sample in a study of T cell changes during pregnancy in multiple sclerosis. Clones were sequenced by immunoSEQ multiplex PCR, and TCRdb holds only the in-frame ones, with some missing. This sample carries 55,000 to 85,000 clones, about 90% of them seen once, and the ten largest clones take approximately 1.5%. The sample in question was peripheral blood, obtained after pregnancy. These receptor sequences come from a female donor with multiple sclerosis, enrolled in a pregnancy study.

V usage is TRBV5-4 and J usage is TRBJ2-1; TRBD2 matches 7 bases. V shed 0 bases and J 0 bases; nucleotides not matched to a gene: 3. CDR3 length: 16 amino acids. Germline V lookup: CDR1 SGHNT, CDR2 YYREEE (reference sequence). Here the CDR3 reads CASSLASGSSYNEQFF. For the CDR3, the DNA is TGTGCCAGCAGCTTGGCTAGCGGAAGCTCCTACAATGAGCAGTTCTTC.

V gene TRBV13 combines with J gene TRBJ2-1; 8 bases align to TRBD2. Germline V gives CDR1 PRHDT, CDR2 FYEKMQ (reference sequence). The CDR3 sequence is 13 residues long. J gave up 9 bases and V 5 bases, and 6 bases lay outside the gene matches. This chain's CDR3 is CASSPGRGGEQFF. DNA for the CDR3: TGTGCCAGCAGCCCCGGGAGGGGAGGTGAGCAGTTCTTC.

A few counts support this clone. The chain links TRBV5-6 to TRBJ2-7, with 7 nucleotides matching TRBD2. The germline V gene has CDR1 SGHDT and CDR2 YYEEEE. This CDR3 is 16 amino acids long. Germline trimming cut 2 bases from V and 4 bases from J; bases unmatched to any gene: 12. The CDR3, as DNA: TGTGCCAGCAGCTTCTATGGGGCTAGCGGAGCTTACGAGCAGTACTTC. It translates to CASSFYGASGAYEQYF.

The V and J genes are TRBV19 and TRBJ1-1; 7 nucleotides agree with TRBD1. J gave up 1 base and V 3 bases, and 5 bases lay outside the gene matches. Germline-derived CDR1 and CDR2 are LNHDA and SQIVND (reference sequence). This CDR3 is 15 amino acids long. The CDR3 spells CASSIIGTENTEAFF. The CDR3 nucleotides read TGTGCCAGTAGTATCATCGGGACAGAGAACACTGAAGCTTTCTTT.

The chain combines TRBV27 with TRBJ2-7; D is unresolved. The CDR3 totals 11 residues. Germline values: CDR1 MNHEY, CDR2 SMNVEV (reference sequence). The V gene lost 3 bases and the J gene lost 3 bases, with 3 bases spanning the gap. CDR3 in amino acids: CASSFLYEQYF. In DNA, the CDR3 is TGTGCCAGCAGTTTCCTCTACGAGCAGTACTTC.

This sequence joins TRBV6-5 and TRBJ2-1, with 11 nucleotides matching TRBD2. This CDR3 spans 15 amino acids. J gave up 12 bases and V 4 bases, and 11 bases lay outside the gene matches. Germline CDR1 and CDR2: MNHEY and SVGAGI. This chain's CDR3 is CASSSIGTSGLWQFF. CDR3 in DNA: TGTGCCAGCAGTTCCATCGGGACTAGCGGCCTGTGGCAGTTCTTC.

V and J are TRBV30 and TRBJ2-7, with a tentative D call TRBD1 (5 bases). CDR3 length: 14 residues. The V end was cut by 2 bases, the J end by 3 bases, with 14 bases between. Per the germline V gene, CDR1 is GTSNPN and CDR2 is SVGIG (reference sequence). In nucleotides, the CDR3 is TGTGCCTGGAGTCTCCTTGACAGTTACTACGAGCAGTACTTC. Translating it yields CAWSLLDSYYEQYF.

The V gene is TRBV10-3, the J gene TRBJ2-1, with D possibly being TRBD2 (5 bases). The CDR3 is 14 residues long. The V end was cut by 0 bases, the J end by 8 bases, with 11 bases between. CDR1 ENHRY and CDR2 SYGVKD come from the germline V gene. In DNA, the CDR3 is TGTGCCATCAGTGAGTCGAGTTTTAGCGATGAGCAGTTCTTC. This gives the protein CAISESSFSDEQFF.

This clone was observed a handful of times. This chain uses TRBV27 with TRBJ2-1; D is undetermined. This CDR3 has 14 residues. The germline CDR1 and CDR2 sequences are MNHEY and SMNVEV (reference sequence). With 5 bases removed from V and 6 bases from J, the gap between germline ends came to 14 bases. The CDR3 DNA reads as TGTGCCAGCAGTGGCGTAAGGAGAAGCAATGAGCAGTTCTTC. Translating gives CASSGVRRSNEQFF.

The sample holds a few counts of this clone. The rearrangement links TRBV28 to TRBJ1-1, with TRBD1 identical over 10 bases. This CDR3 has 16 amino acids. Trimming removed 2 bases from V and 4 bases from J; junction bases left unmatched: 7. Germline values: CDR1 MDHEN, CDR2 SYDVKM. CDR3 in DNA: TGTGCCAGCAGTTTACCGAGACAGGGGGCAGGCACTGAAGCTTTCTTT. This sequence encodes CASSLPRQGAGTEAFF.

The chain is built from TRBV13 and TRBJ2-7; 14 bases match TRBD2. The V and J ends lost 2 bases and 5 bases, in that order; junction bases with no gene match: 2. Germline CDR1 PRHDT, CDR2 FYEKMQ (reference sequence). This CDR3 is 15 amino acids long. The CDR3 DNA sequence: TGTGCCAGCAGCTTAAGGGGACTAGCGGGAGACGAGCAGTACTTC. This encodes CASSLRGLAGDEQYF.

The rearrangement joins TRBV14 to TRBJ1-3; D is unresolved. V was pared by 0 bases and J by 4 bases, with 10 bases between. The length of the CDR3 is 15 residues. Per germline, CDR1 SGHDN and CDR2 FVKESK. The CDR3 here is CASSQDPGRGNTIYF. The CDR3, as DNA: TGTGCCAGCAGCCAAGATCCGGGGAGAGGAAACACCATATATTTT.

The rearrangement uses TRBV5-1 and TRBJ1-4, with unresolved D. The CDR3 extends over 15 amino acids. Trimming removed 4 bases at V and 3 bases at J, with 13 bases between. CDR1 is SGHRS, CDR2 YFSETQ, per germline. The CDR3 sequence: CASSPLGAANEKLFF. The CDR3 DNA follows: TGCGCCAGCAGCCCCTTAGGAGCGGCTAATGAAAAACTGTTTTTT. The full variable domain, in which reference TRBV5-1 and TRBJ1-4 provide the parts outside the CDR3, is KAGVTQTPRYLIKTRGQQVTLSCSPISGHRSVSWYQQTPGQGLQFLFEYFSETQRNKGNFPGRFSGRQFSNSRSEMNVSTLELGDSALYLCASSPLGAANEKLFFGSGTQLSVL.

The genes are TRBV7-9 and TRBJ1-4; the match to TRBD1 covers 9 bases. Germline CDR1 is SEHNR and CDR2 is FQNEAQ (reference sequence). The CDR3 has 14 amino acids. Unmatched junction bases numbered 2, after V lost 4 bases and J lost 5 bases. The CDR3 region has the DNA TGTGCCAGCAGCTACAGGGGGCTGAATGAAAAACTGTTTTTT. Translating gives CASSYRGLNEKLFF.

The CDR3 here is CASSPLTGELFF. CDR3 DNA sequence: TGTGCCAGCAGTCCCCTGACCGGGGAGCTGTTTTTT. V is TRBV27 and J is TRBJ2-2; no firm D call. Trimming left V 5 bases short and J 5 bases short, with 6 bases between. The germline V gene encodes CDR1 MNHEY and CDR2 SMNVEV (reference sequence). The CDR3 has 12 residues.

V gene TRBV5-1 combines with J gene TRBJ2-1, with 8 bases matching TRBD2. CDR3 length equals 17 residues. Germline V gene sequence: CDR1 SGHRS, CDR2 YFSETQ. V shed 4 bases and J 5 bases; nucleotides not matched to a gene: 14. CDR3 coding DNA: TGCGCCAGCAGCCCTACTCTGGGTCTAGCGGGCGACAATGAGCAGTTCTTC. Its translation is CASSPTLGLAGDNEQFF.

This sequence joins TRBV6-1 and TRBJ2-3; D may be TRBD1 (6 bases). V dropped 2 bases and J dropped 6 bases, with 15 bases sitting between them. CDR3 length: 15 residues. Germline assignment: CDR1 MNHNS and CDR2 SASEGT. The CDR3 DNA follows: TGTGCCAGCAGTGAACAGGGGCTCCCCGCGGATACGCAGTATTTT. Its protein is CASSEQGLPADTQYF.

The chain links TRBV18 to TRBJ2-5, with D unclear. The CDR3 is 14 amino acids. Germline V gene sequence: CDR1 KGHSH, CDR2 LQKENI. The V gene lost 4 bases and the J gene lost 2 bases, with 11 bases spanning the gap. Here the CDR3 reads CASSLQARQETQYF. Here the CDR3 DNA reads TGTGCCAGCTCACTGCAGGCCAGACAAGAGACCCAGTACTTC. The complete variable domain, with remaining parts taken from reference TRBV18 and TRBJ2-5, reads NAGVMQNPRHLVRRRGQEARLRCSPMKGHSHVYWYRQLPEEGLKFMVYLQKENIIDESGMPKERFSAEFPKEGPSILRIQQVVRGDSAAYFCASSLQARQETQYFGPGTRLLVL.

The chain uses TRBV6-1 and TRBJ1-2, with 8 bases lining up with TRBD1. This CDR3 is 16 amino acids long. The V and J ends lost 3 bases and 4 bases, in that order; junction bases with no gene match: 10. Germline CDR1 is MNHNS and CDR2 is SASEGT. Here the CDR3 reads CASSDPDRVLAYGYTF. The CDR3 nucleotides read TGTGCCAGCAGTGACCCGGACAGGGTGTTGGCCTATGGCTACACCTTC.

This chain joins TRBV7-9 and TRBJ2-7, with TRBD1 matching 9 bases. Germline V gene sequence: CDR1 SEHNR, CDR2 FQNEAQ (reference sequence). Trimming removed 1 base from V and 2 bases from J; junction bases left unmatched: 9. This CDR3 has 17 residues. Written as DNA, the CDR3 is TGTGCCAGCAGCTTAGACTCGGGACAGGGAGCGCCCTACGAGCAGTACTTC. This sequence encodes CASSLDSGQGAPYEQYF.

The chain employs TRBV5-1 and TRBJ2-7; 7 bases are shared with TRBD1. Trimming removed 0 bases from V and 3 bases from J; junction bases left unmatched: 6. Per germline, CDR1 SGHRS and CDR2 YFSETQ. The CDR3 extends over 15 amino acids. In DNA form, the CDR3 reads TGCGCCAGCAGCTTGGGACAGGGTGGGGGCTACGAGCAGTACTTC. Translating it yields CASSLGQGGGYEQYF.

The rearrangement uses TRBV5-4 and TRBJ2-3; 7 positions match TRBD1. The germline V gene encodes CDR1 SGHNT and CDR2 YYREEE (reference sequence). Germline trimming cut 0 bases from V and 0 bases from J; bases unmatched to any gene: 1. The CDR3 is 15 amino acids. Written as DNA, the CDR3 is TGTGCCAGCAGCTTGGGGGACAGAAGCACAGATACGCAGTATTTT. This sequence encodes CASSLGDRSTDTQYF.